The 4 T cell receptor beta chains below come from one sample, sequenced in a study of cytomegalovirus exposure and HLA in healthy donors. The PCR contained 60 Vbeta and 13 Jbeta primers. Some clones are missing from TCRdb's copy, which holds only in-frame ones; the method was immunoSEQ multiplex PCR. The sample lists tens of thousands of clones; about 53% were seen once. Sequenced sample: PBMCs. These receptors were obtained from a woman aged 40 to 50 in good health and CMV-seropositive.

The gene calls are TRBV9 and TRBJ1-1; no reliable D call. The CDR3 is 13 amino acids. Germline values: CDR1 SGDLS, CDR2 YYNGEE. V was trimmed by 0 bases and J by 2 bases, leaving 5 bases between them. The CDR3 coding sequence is TGTGCCAGCAGCGTAGGGGCTAACACTGAAGCTTTCTTT. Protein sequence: CASSVGANTEAFF.

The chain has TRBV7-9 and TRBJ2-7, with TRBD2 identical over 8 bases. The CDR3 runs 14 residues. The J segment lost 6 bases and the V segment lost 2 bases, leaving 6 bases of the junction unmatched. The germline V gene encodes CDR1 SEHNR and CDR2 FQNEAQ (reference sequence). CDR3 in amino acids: CASSLPGGAVEQYF. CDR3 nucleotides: TGTGCCAGCAGCTTACCCGGGGGGGCCGTCGAGCAGTACTTC.

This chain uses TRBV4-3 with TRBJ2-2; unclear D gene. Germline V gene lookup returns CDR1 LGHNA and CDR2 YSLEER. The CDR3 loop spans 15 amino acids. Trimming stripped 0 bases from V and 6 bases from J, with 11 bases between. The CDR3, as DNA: TGCGCCAGCAGCCAAGAAGGCCTAGTTGCCGGGGAGCTGTTTTTT. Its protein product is CASSQEGLVAGELFF.

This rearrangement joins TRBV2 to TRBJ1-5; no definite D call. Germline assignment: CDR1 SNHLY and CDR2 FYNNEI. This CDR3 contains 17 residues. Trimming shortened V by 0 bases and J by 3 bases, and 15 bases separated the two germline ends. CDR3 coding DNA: TGTGCCAGCAGTGAAGCCCGAGATTACCGTGACAATCAGCCCCAGCATTTT. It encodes CASSEARDYRDNQPQHF.